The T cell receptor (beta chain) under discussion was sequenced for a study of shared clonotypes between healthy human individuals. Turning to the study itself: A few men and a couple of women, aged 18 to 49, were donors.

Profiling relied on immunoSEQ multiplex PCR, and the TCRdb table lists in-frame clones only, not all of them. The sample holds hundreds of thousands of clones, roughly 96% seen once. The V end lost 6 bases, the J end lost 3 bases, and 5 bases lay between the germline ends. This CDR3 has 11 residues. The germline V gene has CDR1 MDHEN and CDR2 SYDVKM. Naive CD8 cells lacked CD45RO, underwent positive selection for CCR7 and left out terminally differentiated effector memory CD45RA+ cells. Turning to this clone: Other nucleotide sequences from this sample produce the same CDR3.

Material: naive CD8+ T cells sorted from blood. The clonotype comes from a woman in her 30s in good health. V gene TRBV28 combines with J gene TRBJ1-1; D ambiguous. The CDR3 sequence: CASSLYTEAFF. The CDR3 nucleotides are TGTGCCAGCAGCCTTTACACTGAAGCTTTCTTT.